This entry features one T cell receptor (beta chain) sequence. The sample is drawn from a study of blood T cell repertoires in COVID-19. This CDR3 has 16 residues. Germline V CDR1 and CDR2: SGHAT, FQDESV (reference sequence). With 1 base removed from V and 2 bases from J, the gap between germline ends came to 12 bases. Repertoires were generated with immunoSEQ multiplex PCR, while TCRdb's copy carries only in-frame clones and drops some. The data hold around 130,000 clones, with around three quarters observed a single time. This receptor was taken from a human donor in a cohort sampled during active COVID-19. J is TRBJ2-1 and V is TRBV11-1, with unresolved D. The sequencing sample was made of peripheral blood. CDR3 nucleotides: TGTGCCAGCAGCTTAGGAGCCGGGTTGACCTACAATGAGCAGTTCTTC. It translates to CASSLGAGLTYNEQFF.